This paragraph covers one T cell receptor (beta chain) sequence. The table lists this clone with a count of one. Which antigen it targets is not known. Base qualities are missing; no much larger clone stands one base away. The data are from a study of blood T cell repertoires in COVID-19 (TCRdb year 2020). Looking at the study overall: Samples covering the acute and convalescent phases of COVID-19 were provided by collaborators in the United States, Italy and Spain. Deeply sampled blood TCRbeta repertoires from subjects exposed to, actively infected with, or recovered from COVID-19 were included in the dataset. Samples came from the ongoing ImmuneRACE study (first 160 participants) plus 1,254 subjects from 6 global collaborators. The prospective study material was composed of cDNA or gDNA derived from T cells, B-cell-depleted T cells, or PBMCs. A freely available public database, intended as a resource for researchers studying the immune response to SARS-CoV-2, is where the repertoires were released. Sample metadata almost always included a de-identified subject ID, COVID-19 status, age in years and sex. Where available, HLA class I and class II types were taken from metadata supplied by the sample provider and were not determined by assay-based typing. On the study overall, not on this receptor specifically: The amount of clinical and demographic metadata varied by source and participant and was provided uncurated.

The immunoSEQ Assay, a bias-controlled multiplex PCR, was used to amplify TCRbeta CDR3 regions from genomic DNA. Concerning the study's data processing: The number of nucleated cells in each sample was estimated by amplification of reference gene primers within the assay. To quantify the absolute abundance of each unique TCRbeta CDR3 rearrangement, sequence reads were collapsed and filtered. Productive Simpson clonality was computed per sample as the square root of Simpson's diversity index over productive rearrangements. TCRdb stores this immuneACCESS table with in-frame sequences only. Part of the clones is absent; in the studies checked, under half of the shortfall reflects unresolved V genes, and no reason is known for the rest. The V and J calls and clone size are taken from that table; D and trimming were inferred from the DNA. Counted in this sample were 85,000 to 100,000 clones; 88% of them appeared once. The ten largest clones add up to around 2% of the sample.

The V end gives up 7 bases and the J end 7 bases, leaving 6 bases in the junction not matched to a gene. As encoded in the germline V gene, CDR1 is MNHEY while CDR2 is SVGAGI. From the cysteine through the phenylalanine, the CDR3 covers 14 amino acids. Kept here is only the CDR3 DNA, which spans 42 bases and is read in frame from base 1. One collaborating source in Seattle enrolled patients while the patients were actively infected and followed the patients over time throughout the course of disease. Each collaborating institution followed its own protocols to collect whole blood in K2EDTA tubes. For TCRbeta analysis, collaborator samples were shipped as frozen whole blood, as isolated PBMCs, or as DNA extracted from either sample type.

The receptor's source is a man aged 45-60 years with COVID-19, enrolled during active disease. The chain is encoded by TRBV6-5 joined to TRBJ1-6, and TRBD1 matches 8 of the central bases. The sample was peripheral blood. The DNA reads TGTGCCAGCACTTCAACAGGGGGGAATTCACCCCTCCACTTT. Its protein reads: CASTSTGGNSPLHF.